This is a list of T cell receptor beta chains from one sample in a study of a mutant IDH1 vaccine in newly diagnosed glioma. Libraries were prepared by immunoSEQ multiplex PCR; TCRdb keeps only in-frame clonotypes and omits some of them. In the table there are 25,000 to 40,000 clones, approximately 90% of which are singletons. What these receptors recognize is not known. The sample in question was PBMCs, obtained from a glioma patient whose treatment included an IDH1 peptide vaccine. Source of these receptors: a man aged 35-49 years with glioma. The CDR3 runs from the conserved cysteine through the conserved F or W. The D gene is left open where the match is weak. Size tells how often a clone was seen (once, few, many) or the class of an expanded clone, and some rows leave it out.

d_gene,abundance,j_gene,v_gene,CDR3aa,CDR3nt
NA,few,TRBJ1-3,TRBV7-2,CASSVNGPSGNTIYF,TGTGCCAGCAGCGTCAACGGGCCCTCTGGAAACACCATATATTTT
TRBD1,NA,TRBJ2-5,TRBV6-6,CASSPPRTGEETQYF,TGTGCCAGCAGTCCCCCACGGACAGGGGAAGAGACCCAGTACTTC
NA,NA,TRBJ1-2,TRBV5-1,CASSLIGNDGYTF,TGCGCCAGCAGCTTGATCGGGAACGATGGCTACACCTTC
NA,NA,TRBJ2-2,TRBV10-2,CASSEPTGVGTGELFF,TGCGCCAGCAGTGAACCCACTGGGGTGGGCACCGGGGAGCTGTTTTTT
NA,NA,TRBJ2-3,TRBV5-1,CASSRRELFGTDTQYF,TGCGCCAGCAGCCGTAGAGAGTTGTTCGGCACAGATACGCAGTATTTT
NA,NA,TRBJ2-1,TRBV27,CASKDLGNEQFF,TGTGCCAGCAAAGACTTAGGCAATGAGCAGTTCTTC
TRBD1,NA,TRBJ2-1,TRBV25-1,CASSELRTGGGEQFF,TGTGCCAGCAGTGAATTAAGGACAGGGGGAGGTGAGCAGTTCTTC
NA,NA,TRBJ1-1,TRBV10-1,CASSGRFEAFF,TGCGCCAGCAGTGGACGGTTTGAAGCTTTCTTT
NA,once,TRBJ1-1,TRBV14,CASGANTEAFF,TGTGCCAGCGGTGCGAACACTGAAGCTTTCTTT
NA,NA,TRBJ2-5,TRBV4-2,CASSHPGKRETQYF,TGTGCCAGCAGCCACCCCGGGAAGCGGGAGACCCAGTACTTC
NA,once,TRBJ2-5,TRBV6-1,CASSEASGYQETQYF,TGTGCCAGCAGTGAAGCTTCGGGGTACCAAGAGACCCAGTACTTC
NA,NA,TRBJ2-7,TRBV19,CASSIGAGPTEQYF,TGTGCCAGTAGTATAGGTGCAGGGCCCACCGAGCAGTACTTC
NA,NA,TRBJ1-4,TRBV18,CASSQTLGTTNEKLFF,TGTGCCAGCTCACAGACACTGGGGACAACTAATGAAAAACTGTTTTTT
NA,NA,TRBJ2-3,TRBV10-3,CAITPSSTDTQYF,TGTGCCATCACCCCGTCTAGCACAGATACGCAGTATTTT
NA,NA,TRBJ1-5,TRBV5-6,CASSLVGGNQPQHF,TGTGCCAGCAGCTTGGTGGGGGGCAATCAGCCCCAGCATTTT
NA,NA,TRBJ1-1,TRBV5-4,CASSLRGPGTEAFF,TGTGCCAGCAGCCTGAGAGGCCCGGGGACTGAAGCTTTCTTT
NA,NA,TRBJ2-1,TRBV7-2,CASSQRRAEGNEQFF,TGTGCCAGCAGTCAAAGGAGGGCCGAGGGCAATGAGCAGTTCTTC
TRBD2,NA,TRBJ2-3,TRBV30,CAWSVDVGGSDTQYF,TGTGCCTGGAGTGTAGACGTGGGGGGGTCAGATACGCAGTATTTT
TRBD2,NA,TRBJ2-1,TRBV7-9,CASSLALAGDNNEQFF,TGTGCCAGCAGCTTAGCTCTAGCGGGAGATAACAATGAGCAGTTCTTC
NA,NA,TRBJ2-1,TRBV18,CASSPLEGQVYNEQFF,TGTGCCAGCTCACCCCTCGAGGGTCAAGTATACAATGAGCAGTTCTTC
TRBD1,few,TRBJ2-5,TRBV9,CASSSHPGGETQYF,TGTGCCAGCAGCTCTCACCCAGGGGGAGAGACCCAGTACTTC
NA,once,TRBJ1-4,TRBV18,CASSPIGVANEKLFF,TGTGCCAGCTCTCCCATAGGGGTCGCGAATGAAAAACTGTTTTTT
NA,NA,TRBJ2-4,TRBV2,CASTGDGANIQYF,TGTGCCAGCACAGGGGACGGTGCAAACATTCAGTACTTC
NA,NA,TRBJ2-1,TRBV6-5,CASSYNPDRPNEQFF,TGTGCCAGCAGTTACAACCCCGACAGGCCCAATGAGCAGTTCTTC
NA,NA,TRBJ1-5,TRBV15,CATSRDSRDHQPQHF,TGTGCCACCAGCAGAGATTCTAGGGACCATCAGCCCCAGCATTTT
NA,NA,TRBJ2-5,TRBV11-2,CASSHLGAQETQYF,TGTGCCAGCAGCCACCTAGGGGCCCAAGAGACCCAGTACTTC
TRBD1,NA,TRBJ2-5,TRBV7-3,CASSLGQGTQETQYF,TGTGCCAGCAGCTTGGGACAGGGGACTCAAGAGACCCAGTACTTC
TRBD1,NA,TRBJ2-5,TRBV5-8,CASSLGGQGLETQYF,TGTGCCAGCAGCTTGGGTGGACAGGGTTTGGAGACCCAGTACTTC
TRBD2,few,TRBJ2-3,TRBV13,CASSLGLAGVRGTDTQYF,TGTGCCAGCAGCTTGGGCCTAGCGGGAGTCAGGGGCACAGATACGCAGTATTTT
NA,NA,TRBJ1-5,TRBV28,CASSSPLGQPQHF,TGTGCCAGCAGTAGTCCTCTGGGACAGCCCCAGCATTTT
NA,once,TRBJ2-3,TRBV5-4,CASSFRDHTQYF,TGTGCCAGCAGCTTTAGGGACCATACGCAGTATTTT
TRBD1,NA,TRBJ2-7,TRBV28,CASSSGTEAYEQYF,TGTGCCAGCAGCTCTGGGACAGAAGCCTACGAGCAGTACTTC
TRBD2,NA,TRBJ2-3,TRBV4-2,CASSQDQAGGADTQYF,TGTGCCAGCAGCCAAGATCAGGCGGGGGGGGCAGATACGCAGTATTTT
NA,NA,TRBJ1-1,TRBV2,CASSEFRGTEAFF,TGTGCCAGCAGTGAGTTCCGGGGCACTGAAGCTTTCTTT
NA,NA,TRBJ2-5,TRBV9,CASSVGQQETQYF,TGTGCCAGCAGCGTAGGTCAGCAAGAGACCCAGTACTTC
TRBD1,NA,TRBJ1-6,TRBV7-2,CASSDRDRGGNSPLHF,TGTGCCAGCAGCGACCGGGACAGGGGTGGGAATTCACCCCTCCACTTT
NA,NA,TRBJ1-1,TRBV2,CASSGDRPWGTEAFF,TGTGCCAGCAGTGGGGATAGGCCTTGGGGGACTGAAGCTTTCTTT
NA,few,TRBJ2-5,TRBV5-4,CASTLWERPQETQYF,TGTGCCAGCACTCTCTGGGAGCGACCCCAAGAGACCCAGTACTTC
NA,NA,TRBJ1-2,TRBV6-1,CASTREVGNYGYTF,TGTGCCAGCACGAGGGAAGTTGGGAACTATGGCTACACCTTC
NA,NA,TRBJ1-5,TRBV19,CASKGLTVDQPQHF,TGTGCCAGTAAAGGGTTGACAGTAGATCAGCCCCAGCATTTT
NA,NA,TRBJ2-6,TRBV15,CATSRDLQTGANVLTF,TGTGCCACCAGCAGAGATTTGCAGACCGGGGCCAACGTCCTGACTTTC
NA,once,TRBJ2-1,TRBV6-4,CASRISGLYCNEQFF,TGTGCCAGCAGGATTAGCGGCCTTTACTGTAATGAGCAGTTCTTC
TRBD1,NA,TRBJ2-7,TRBV4-3,CASSQDYGTGAYYEQYF,TGCGCCAGCAGCCAAGACTACGGGACAGGGGCTTATTACGAGCAGTACTTC
NA,NA,TRBJ2-7,TRBV2,CASSVGPPYEQYF,TGTGCCAGCAGTGTAGGGCCCCCCTACGAGCAGTACTTC
TRBD1,NA,TRBJ1-2,TRBV13,CASSGQVAKEYGYTF,TGTGCCAGCAGCGGACAGGTCGCGAAGGAATATGGCTACACCTTC
NA,NA,TRBJ2-2,TRBV9,CASTGGAGNTGELFF,TGTGCCAGCACTGGTGGGGCAGGGAACACCGGGGAGCTGTTTTTT
TRBD1,NA,TRBJ1-5,TRBV19,CASPGQARVSQPQHF,TGTGCCAGCCCCGGACAGGCCAGAGTCTCCCAGCCCCAGCATTTT
TRBD2,NA,TRBJ2-5,TRBV5-1,CASSLLPGREETQYF,TGCGCCAGCAGCTTGCTTCCGGGGAGGGAGGAGACCCAGTACTTC
NA,NA,TRBJ2-5,TRBV21-1,CASSNPYRDYSQETQYF,TGTGCCAGCAGCAATCCTTACCGGGACTACTCACAAGAGACCCAGTACTTC
TRBD1,NA,TRBJ2-2,TRBV19,CATSNRDRGFPTGELFF,TGTGCCACCTCGAACCGGGACAGGGGGTTCCCAACCGGGGAGCTGTTTTTT
TRBD2,NA,TRBJ2-3,TRBV7-8,CASSSPAGLAPRDTQYF,TGTGCCAGCAGCTCCCCCGCGGGACTAGCGCCTCGAGATACGCAGTATTTT
TRBD1,NA,TRBJ2-5,TRBV29-1,CSVELDRDYQETQYF,TGCAGCGTTGAGTTGGACAGGGATTACCAAGAGACCCAGTACTTC
NA,NA,TRBJ1-5,TRBV2,CASSEVGNQPQHF,TGTGCCAGCAGTGAAGTGGGAAATCAGCCCCAGCATTTT